Listed here are 32 T cell receptor beta chains from one sample, sequenced in a study of hypomethylating agent response in myelodysplastic syndrome. Generated by immunoSEQ multiplex PCR, the TCRdb table keeps only in-frame clones and is missing some. This table has about 4,400 clones, approximately 82% appearing once. Sequenced material: bone marrow, taken before or after starting hypomethylating agent treatment for myelodysplastic syndrome (not recorded which). The receptors stem from a human donor with myelodysplastic syndrome.

The chain couples TRBV10-3 to TRBJ2-7; TRBD2 matches 7 bases. The CDR3 has 14 residues. Per germline, CDR1 ENHRY and CDR2 SYGVKD. V lost 4 bases, J lost 5 bases, and 8 bases stayed unmatched. The CDR3 region is CAISGGSGKNEQYF. CDR3 coding DNA: TGTGCCATCAGTGGTGGGAGCGGGAAAAACGAGCAGTACTTC.

The chain combines TRBV18 with TRBJ2-7; TRBD1 aligns across 7 bases. V lost 6 bases, J lost 3 bases, and 14 bases stayed unmatched. The germline V gene has CDR1 KGHSH and CDR2 LQKENI. The CDR3 length is 16 residues. The CDR3 protein is CASSAIRDSRGYEQYF. CDR3 in DNA: TGTGCCAGCTCTGCCATCCGGGACAGCAGAGGCTACGAGCAGTACTTC.

V usage is TRBV5-5 and J usage is TRBJ2-1; D not certain. The germline CDR1 and CDR2 sequences are SGHKS and YYEKEE (reference sequence). With 2 bases removed from V and 5 bases from J, the gap between germline ends came to 14 bases. The length of the CDR3 is 15 residues. CDR3 loop: CASSFPGQRNNEQFF. CDR3 sequence (DNA): TGTGCCAGCAGCTTCCCGGGTCAGAGGAACAATGAGCAGTTCTTC.

The V and J genes are TRBV7-2 and TRBJ2-7, with D uncertain. Germline CDR1 SGHTA, CDR2 FQGNSA. V shed 4 bases and J shed 4 bases, with 14 bases lying between them. The CDR3 contains 14 residues. Here the CDR3 DNA reads TGTGCCAGCAGCTCGACCATAAATGGGTACGAGCAGTACTTC. This translates into CASSSTINGYEQYF.

This chain connects TRBV10-1 to TRBJ2-1, with D perhaps TRBD2 (5 bases). Germline CDR1 reads WNHNN; CDR2 reads SYGVQD (reference sequence). V lost 7 bases and J 4 bases, leaving 26 bases between the germline ends. CDR3 length equals 18 residues. The DNA for the CDR3 is TGCGCCAGCAAAGGCGTGGGGAAGATCCGGCGGGCATACAATGAGCAGTTCTTC. It translates to CASKGVGKIRRAYNEQFF.

The rearrangement joins TRBV15 to TRBJ2-3; 9 positions match TRBD1. The V segment lost 0 bases and the J segment 5 bases; nucleotides outside the gene matches: 6. This CDR3 has 16 residues. Germline loops: CDR1 LNHNV, CDR2 YYDKDF (reference sequence). The CDR3 DNA is TGTGCCACCAGCAGAGATCGCGGGACAGGGTTAGATACGCAGTATTTT. Protein sequence: CATSRDRGTGLDTQYF.

The V and J genes are TRBV28 and TRBJ1-2; D uncertain. The CDR3 sequence is 16 residues long. Trimming removed 2 bases from V and 0 bases from J, with 13 bases in between. Germline lookup yields CDR1 MDHEN and CDR2 SYDVKM. CDR3: CASSLMGTLTNYGYTF. CDR3 in DNA: TGTGCCAGCAGTTTAATGGGTACGCTCACTAACTATGGCTACACCTTC.

The chain joins TRBV7-7 to TRBJ2-7; D tentatively fits TRBD1 or TRBD2 (5 bases each). The CDR3 consists of 19 residues. CDR1 is SSHAT and CDR2 is FNYEAQ in the germline V gene (reference sequence). V was clipped by 2 bases and J by 2 bases, with 25 bases between them. In nucleotides, the CDR3 is TGTGCCAGCAGCTTACGAGGGCAGGGAAGGCCCGTTGGAGCCTACGAGCAGTACTTC. It codes for CASSLRGQGRPVGAYEQYF.

The chain employs TRBV19 and TRBJ1-2; no firm D call. The V gene's germline CDR1 is LNHDA and CDR2 SQIVND (reference sequence). Trimming left V 2 bases short and J 4 bases short, with 14 bases between. The CDR3 covers 15 residues. Here the CDR3 reads CASSIITSSAYGYTF. The CDR3 bases are TGTGCCAGTAGTATAATCACCTCCTCCGCCTATGGCTACACCTTC.

This clone has only a few counts. This sequence joins TRBV5-4 and TRBJ2-1; tentatively, D is TRBD1 (6 bases). The ends were cut back, 3 bases at V and 5 bases at J, with 12 bases in the middle. The CDR3 extends over 14 amino acids. CDR1 is SGHNT, CDR2 YYREEE, per germline (reference sequence). CDR3 loop: CASSWTGQNNEQFF. Here the CDR3 DNA reads TGTGCCAGCAGCTGGACTGGACAGAACAATGAGCAGTTCTTC.

The chain recombines TRBV7-9 with TRBJ1-2, with 7 bases identical to TRBD1. The CDR3 is made up of 13 amino acids. Germline trimming cut 5 bases from V and 4 bases from J; bases unmatched to any gene: 4. CDR1 and CDR2 (germline): SEHNR, FQNEAQ (reference sequence). CDR3 sequence (DNA): TGTGCCAGCAGCCCGGGACAGCTCTATGGCTACACCTTC. Translation: CASSPGQLYGYTF.

This chain uses TRBV19 with TRBJ2-1, with 15 nucleotides matching TRBD2. The V and J ends lost 2 bases and 8 bases, in that order; junction bases with no gene match: 1. Germline CDR1 and CDR2: LNHDA and SQIVND (reference sequence). The CDR3 totals 15 residues. The CDR3 sequence is CASSIRTSGRDEQFF. CDR3 coding DNA: TGTGCCAGTAGTATACGGACTAGCGGGAGGGATGAGCAGTTCTTC.

The gene calls are TRBV7-2 and TRBJ2-2; D gene uncertain. CDR3 size: 12 residues. CDR1 and CDR2 from the germline V gene are SGHTA and FQGNSA. V shed 6 bases and J shed 6 bases, with 8 bases lying between them. The CDR3 nucleotides are TGTGCCAGCAGACTTAATTCCGGGGAGCTGTTTTTT. Protein sequence: CASRLNSGELFF.

V and J are TRBV19 and TRBJ2-7; 12 bases fit TRBD1. There are 17 residues in the CDR3. From germline, CDR1 is LNHDA and CDR2 SQIVND (reference sequence). V was pared by 5 bases and J by 4 bases, with 12 bases of the junction left unmatched. For the CDR3, the DNA is TGTGCCAGTAGTCCCGACCCGGGGACAGGGGGCGGTTACGAGCAGTACTTC. It specifies CASSPDPGTGGGYEQYF.

This chain joins TRBV10-3 and TRBJ1-4; no definite D call. The CDR3 spans 15 residues. Germline V gene data show CDR1 as ENHRY and CDR2 as SYGVKD. V was clipped by 3 bases and J by 0 bases, with 8 bases between them. The chain's CDR3 is CAISDSSATNEKLFF. The CDR3 DNA reads TGTGCCATCAGTGACAGTTCGGCAACTAATGAAAAACTGTTTTTT.

The chain recombines TRBV7-9 with TRBJ2-5; 7 bases are a match to TRBD1. The DNA end favors TRBJ2-7, so the J call may be wrong. Germline CDR1 reads SEHNR; CDR2 reads FQNEAQ (reference sequence). This CDR3 has 14 amino acids. The CDR3 sequence: CASSWGQPTDEQYF. CDR3 sequence (DNA): TGTGCCAGCAGCTGGGGACAGCCTACGGACGAGCAGTACTTC.

This clone occurred a few times. This chain connects TRBV7-8 to TRBJ2-7; no clear D gene. CDR1 and CDR2 from the germline V gene are SGHVS and FQNEAQ. Trimming stripped 1 base from V and 2 bases from J, with 9 bases between. The CDR3 consists of 14 residues. The CDR3 loop is CASSLGIDPYEQYF. In DNA, the CDR3 is TGTGCCAGCAGCTTAGGAATCGACCCCTACGAGCAGTACTTC.

This clone was counted once. The CDR3 spells CASSLLGNTEAFF. CDR3 sequence (DNA): TGTGCCAGCAGTCTCCTGGGGAACACTGAAGCTTTCTTT. The chain couples TRBV27 to TRBJ1-1, with unresolved D. Germline-derived CDR1 and CDR2 are MNHEY and SMNVEV (reference sequence). V was shortened by 5 bases and J by 1 base, with 8 bases between the two germline ends. CDR3 size: 13 residues.

The chain joins TRBV19 to TRBJ2-1, with D possibly TRBD2 on 6 matching bases. This CDR3 spans 15 amino acids. V gave up 5 bases and J gave up 1 base, with 12 bases separating them. The germline V gene encodes CDR1 LNHDA and CDR2 SQIVND (reference sequence). The CDR3 DNA reads TGTGCCAGTAGTCCCGGGACTCTATCCTACAATGAGCAGTTCTTC. Translated: CASSPGTLSYNEQFF.

The chain links TRBV11-3 to TRBJ2-5; 14 bases agree with TRBD2. The last part of the DNA fits TRBJ2-7 better; the J call may be wrong. Germline V lookup: CDR1 SGHNT, CDR2 YENEEA. The CDR3 extends over 17 amino acids. In DNA, the CDR3 is TGTGCCAGCAGCTTAGATGGGACTAGCGGGAGAGCCGGCGAGCAGTACTTC. It specifies CASSLDGTSGRAGEQYF.

V is TRBV9 and J is TRBJ2-5, with TRBD2 matching 9 bases. Germline lookup yields CDR1 SGDLS and CDR2 YYNGEE. This CDR3 is built from 14 residues. The trim removed 4 bases at V and 4 bases at J, leaving 5 bases unmatched. The CDR3 region has the DNA TGTGCCAGCAGCCAAGCGGGGGGCGGAGAGACCCAGTACTTC. Translating gives CASSQAGGGETQYF.

This chain connects TRBV7-9 to TRBJ1-3, with 7 bases identical to TRBD1. CDR1 and CDR2 from the germline V gene are SEHNR and FQNEAQ (reference sequence). The CDR3 is made up of 16 amino acids. The V segment lost 4 bases and the J segment 0 bases; nucleotides outside the gene matches: 6. Here the CDR3 reads CASSSGGPTSGNTIYF. CDR3 coding DNA: TGTGCCAGCAGCTCAGGGGGTCCCACCTCTGGAAACACCATATATTTT.

The chain has TRBV14 and TRBJ1-2; D possibly corresponds to TRBD1 (5 bases). V was pared by 4 bases and J by 5 bases, with 11 bases between. Germline loops: CDR1 SGHDN, CDR2 FVKESK. This CDR3 is 13 amino acids long. The CDR3 DNA reads as TGTGCCAGCAGCCCTTGGACAATTTATGGCTACACCTTC. This translates into CASSPWTIYGYTF.

V usage is TRBV7-2 and J usage is TRBJ1-3, with 9 bases that match TRBD1. V lost 1 base, J lost 1 base, and 5 bases stayed unmatched. The CDR3 runs 17 residues. CDR1 is SGHTA, CDR2 FQGNSA, per germline. The CDR3 DNA sequence: TGTGCCAGCAGCTTAGGCGGACAGGGGCTATCTGGAAACACCATATATTTT. It is translated as CASSLGGQGLSGNTIYF.

The V call is TRBV9, the J call TRBJ1-1; 7 positions match TRBD1. The CDR3 consists of 15 residues. With 4 bases clipped from V and 6 bases from J, the junction kept 12 bases outside the gene matches. In germline, CDR1 is SGDLS, CDR2 YYNGEE. The CDR3, as DNA: TGTGCCAGCAGCCTCGAGGGACAGTGGAGCGCTGAAGCTTTCTTT. Protein: CASSLEGQWSAEAFF.

The chain joins TRBV7-2 to TRBJ2-5, with 7 positions matching TRBD2. CDR1 is SGHTA, CDR2 FQGNSA, per germline. V lost 1 base and J lost 9; bases outside the gene matches: 8. The CDR3 loop spans 14 amino acids. CDR3 in amino acids: CASSLGGEGRAQYF. The CDR3 nucleotides read TGTGCCAGCAGCTTAGGCGGGGAGGGACGGGCCCAGTACTTC.

The rearrangement links TRBV6-6 to TRBJ1-4; no reliable D call. Germline V gives CDR1 MNHNY, CDR2 SVGAGI (reference sequence). The CDR3 length is 15 residues. Between the trimmed V and J ends, which lost 2 bases and 3 bases, there was a span of 10 bases. The CDR3 protein is CASSYGSGPNEKLFF. The CDR3 DNA reads as TGTGCCAGCAGTTACGGGTCAGGCCCTAATGAAAAACTGTTTTTT.

The chain links TRBV27 to TRBJ2-1, with 15 bases that match TRBD2. Germline assignment: CDR1 MNHEY and CDR2 SMNVEV (reference sequence). The length of the CDR3 is 16 residues. V trimming: 6 bases; J trimming: 4 bases; junction bases outside the gene matches: 4. The CDR3 loop is CASSTGLAGGYNEQFF. CDR3 coding DNA: TGTGCCAGCAGCACGGGACTAGCGGGAGGATACAATGAGCAGTTCTTC.

J is TRBJ1-2 and V is TRBV4-1; the D gene is possibly TRBD1 (6 bases). The CDR3 totals 14 residues. Germline CDR1 and CDR2: MGHRA and YSYEKL. Deletions cut 0 bases from V and 8 bases from J, with 13 bases between. The CDR3 DNA is TGCGCCAGCAGCCAAGATACGAGGGGGGAGGGCTACACCTTC. Its translation: CASSQDTRGEGYTF.

The chain uses TRBV19 and TRBJ1-3; 9 nucleotides line up with TRBD1. With V trimmed by 3 bases and J by 4 bases, 19 bases remained unmatched. Germline values: CDR1 LNHDA, CDR2 SQIVND (reference sequence). This CDR3 spans 20 amino acids. This CDR3 is CASSISLHSGTGSHGNTIYF. The CDR3 DNA is TGTGCCAGTAGTATCTCACTCCATTCCGGGACAGGGTCCCACGGAAACACCATATATTTT.

This chain joins TRBV19 and TRBJ2-3; 8 positions match TRBD1. V lost 3 bases, J lost 7 bases, and 9 bases stayed unmatched. Looked up from germline, CDR1 is LNHDA and CDR2 is SQIVND (reference sequence). The CDR3 covers 15 residues. Here the CDR3 DNA reads TGTGCCAGTAGTATGGGGCAGGGGGCGCGAAATACGCAGTATTTT. Translating it yields CASSMGQGARNTQYF.

V is TRBV7-9 and J is TRBJ2-7; D remains unclear. CDR1 is SEHNR and CDR2 is FQNEAQ in the germline V gene (reference sequence). The CDR3 is 12 amino acids. Trimming took 8 bases from V and 1 from J, leaving 9 bases between them. The CDR3 loop reads CASGGRSYEQYF. The CDR3 DNA is TGTGCCAGCGGTGGCCGATCCTACGAGCAGTACTTC.